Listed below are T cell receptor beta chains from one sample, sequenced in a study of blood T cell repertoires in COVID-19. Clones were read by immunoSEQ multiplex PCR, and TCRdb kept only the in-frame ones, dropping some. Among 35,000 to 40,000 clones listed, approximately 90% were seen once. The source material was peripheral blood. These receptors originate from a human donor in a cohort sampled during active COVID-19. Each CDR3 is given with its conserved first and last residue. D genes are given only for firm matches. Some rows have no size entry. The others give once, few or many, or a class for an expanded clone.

CDR3nt: TGTGCCAGCGGAACAGGGGTGAACACTGAAGCTTTCTTT
CDR3aa: CASGTGVNTEAFF
d_gene: TRBD1
j_gene: TRBJ1-1
abundance: .
v_gene: TRBV19

CDR3nt: TGCGCCAGCAGTGAGCTAGGTGACCTAGGGAGGGATGAGCAGTTCTTC
CDR3aa: CASSELGDLGRDEQFF
d_gene: TRBD2
j_gene: TRBJ2-1
abundance: .
v_gene: TRBV10-1

CDR3nt: TGTGCCAGCAGCGGAGCGGGGAGCCGCACAGATACGCAGTATTTT
CDR3aa: CASSGAGSRTDTQYF
d_gene: TRBD2
j_gene: TRBJ2-3
abundance: .
v_gene: TRBV6-5

CDR3nt: TGCGCCAGCAACCCGCAGGGGCCACTCTCTTACGAGCAGTACTTC
CDR3aa: CASNPQGPLSYEQYF
d_gene: .
j_gene: TRBJ2-7
abundance: .
v_gene: TRBV10-1

CDR3nt: TGCAGCGTTGGGGGGAGCGGGAGGGCCGGGCAGTTCTTC
CDR3aa: CSVGGSGRAGQFF
d_gene: TRBD2
j_gene: TRBJ2-1
abundance: .
v_gene: TRBV29-1

CDR3nt: TGTGCCTGGAGTGGTCGAAGGACGGGGGAGACCCAGTACTTC
CDR3aa: CAWSGRRTGETQYF
d_gene: .
j_gene: TRBJ2-5
abundance: .
v_gene: TRBV30

CDR3nt: TGTGCCAGCAGCCCGGCCATGGGGCCCTATGGCTACACCTTC
CDR3aa: CASSPAMGPYGYTF
d_gene: .
j_gene: TRBJ1-2
abundance: .
v_gene: TRBV7-9

CDR3nt: TGTGCCAGCAGCCACGGGGACAGAAATTCACCCCTCCACTTT
CDR3aa: CASSHGDRNSPLHF
d_gene: TRBD1
j_gene: TRBJ1-6
abundance: .
v_gene: TRBV7-6

CDR3nt: TGTGCCAGCAGTGAAGCAGGGACAGGAAACACCATATATTTT
CDR3aa: CASSEAGTGNTIYF
d_gene: .
j_gene: TRBJ1-3
abundance: once
v_gene: TRBV2

CDR3nt: TGTGCCAGCAGCCAAGCCTTAGGGGTGAAACTGTTTTTT
CDR3aa: CASSQALGVKLFF
d_gene: .
j_gene: TRBJ1-4
abundance: .
v_gene: TRBV3-1/TRBV3-2

CDR3nt: TGTGCTAGTGGTCCGAGACTAGCGGGGGGCCGTAAGTTCTTC
CDR3aa: CASGPRLAGGRKFF
d_gene: TRBD2
j_gene: TRBJ2-1
abundance: .
v_gene: TRBV12-5

CDR3nt: TGTGCCAGCAGCTGGGAAGACAGCCGGCCTGAAGCTTTCTTT
CDR3aa: CASSWEDSRPEAFF
d_gene: .
j_gene: TRBJ1-1
abundance: .
v_gene: TRBV5-8

CDR3nt: TGTGCCAGCACCCCGGGGGGTAATGAAAAACTGTTTTTT
CDR3aa: CASTPGGNEKLFF
d_gene: .
j_gene: TRBJ1-4
abundance: .
v_gene: TRBV12-3/TRBV12-4

CDR3nt: TGTGCCAGCAGCAGACAGGGGAATTTTGAAGCTTTCTTT
CDR3aa: CASSRQGNFEAFF
d_gene: TRBD1
j_gene: TRBJ1-1
abundance: .
v_gene: TRBV27

CDR3nt: TGTGCCAGCAGCACACCGGGACAGGGTGGCGGTGGCTCCTACAATGAGCAGTTCTTC
CDR3aa: CASSTPGQGGGGSYNEQFF
d_gene: TRBD1
j_gene: TRBJ2-1
abundance: .
v_gene: TRBV7-2

CDR3nt: TGTGCCAGCGGGCGGGTCGTCTCCACTGAAGCTTTCTTT
CDR3aa: CASGRVVSTEAFF
d_gene: .
j_gene: TRBJ1-1
abundance: .
v_gene: TRBV6-5

CDR3nt: TGTGCCAGTAGTGTCGACAGGGGCAATCAGCCCCAGCATTTT
CDR3aa: CASSVDRGNQPQHF
d_gene: TRBD1
j_gene: TRBJ1-5
abundance: .
v_gene: TRBV19

CDR3nt: TGTGCCAGCAGGGGACAGGGGGCAGATACGCAGTATTTT
CDR3aa: CASRGQGADTQYF
d_gene: TRBD1
j_gene: TRBJ2-3
abundance: .
v_gene: TRBV12-3/TRBV12-4

CDR3nt: TGTGCCTCTCGTGCCGGTTCCGAAGATTCACCCCTCCACTTT
CDR3aa: CASRAGSEDSPLHF
d_gene: .
j_gene: TRBJ1-6
abundance: .
v_gene: TRBV7-3

CDR3nt: TGCGCCAGCAGCTCGGACAGAGCCCAAGAGACCCAGTACTTC
CDR3aa: CASSSDRAQETQYF
d_gene: .
j_gene: TRBJ2-5
abundance: .
v_gene: TRBV5-1

CDR3nt: TGTGCCAGCAGCTTAGTGACTAGCGGGAGACCTCTCCCTAAAGCTGGCACAGATACGCAGTATTTT
CDR3aa: CASSLVTSGRPLPKAGTDTQYF
d_gene: TRBD2
j_gene: TRBJ2-3
abundance: .
v_gene: TRBV7-6

CDR3nt: TGTGCCAGCAGCCAAGAGGCGACAGGGGGCAGGGATGAGCAGTTCTTC
CDR3aa: CASSQEATGGRDEQFF
d_gene: TRBD1
j_gene: TRBJ2-1
abundance: .
v_gene: TRBV3-1/TRBV3-2

CDR3nt: TGTGCCAGCACCTTCCCCCGGGACAGGGGCGCAGAGACCCAGTACTTC
CDR3aa: CASTFPRDRGAETQYF
d_gene: TRBD1
j_gene: TRBJ2-5
abundance: .
v_gene: TRBV27

CDR3nt: TGCGCCAGCAGCTTTGGGGGCGGACCTACTGAAGCTTTCTTT
CDR3aa: CASSFGGGPTEAFF
d_gene: .
j_gene: TRBJ1-1
abundance: .
v_gene: TRBV5-1

CDR3nt: TGTGCCAGCAGCGGAGAGGGGGACATACGCCCCTACAATGAGCAGTTCTTC
CDR3aa: CASSGEGDIRPYNEQFF
d_gene: .
j_gene: TRBJ2-1
abundance: .
v_gene: TRBV9

CDR3nt: TGTGCCAGCAGTTTACCGGGACAGGAGGGAAACACCATATATTTT
CDR3aa: CASSLPGQEGNTIYF
d_gene: TRBD1
j_gene: TRBJ1-3
abundance: .
v_gene: TRBV28

CDR3nt: TGTGCCAGCAGCTCCATCTTGGAGGGCTACACCTTC
CDR3aa: CASSSILEGYTF
d_gene: .
j_gene: TRBJ1-2
abundance: .
v_gene: TRBV28

CDR3nt: TGCGCCAGCAGCTTGCGAGAGGATACGCAGTATTTT
CDR3aa: CASSLREDTQYF
d_gene: .
j_gene: TRBJ2-3
abundance: .
v_gene: TRBV5-1

CDR3nt: TGTGCCAGCAGTCTCTTTCTAGCGGGAGGCCCTTTAAACAATGAGCAGTTCTTC
CDR3aa: CASSLFLAGGPLNNEQFF
d_gene: TRBD2
j_gene: TRBJ2-1
abundance: .
v_gene: TRBV28

CDR3nt: TGCGCCAGCAGCCAGTTGACAGGGGGGATCTCTGGGGCCAACGTCCTGACTTTC
CDR3aa: CASSQLTGGISGANVLTF
d_gene: TRBD1
j_gene: TRBJ2-6
abundance: .
v_gene: TRBV4-3

CDR3nt: TGTGCCAGTAGTATAGCCGGACAGGCTTACTCTGGGGCCAACGTCCTGACTTTC
CDR3aa: CASSIAGQAYSGANVLTF
d_gene: TRBD1
j_gene: TRBJ2-6
abundance: .
v_gene: TRBV19

CDR3nt: TGTGCCAGCAAAATGCAAAAGGACAGGGGGTTATGTCAGCCCCAGCATTTT
CDR3aa: CASKMQKDRGLCQPQHF
d_gene: TRBD1
j_gene: TRBJ1-5
abundance: .
v_gene: TRBV27

CDR3nt: TGTGCCAGTAGGGAAACCGGACTCTTAAACACTGAAGCTTTCTTT
CDR3aa: CASRETGLLNTEAFF
d_gene: .
j_gene: TRBJ1-1
abundance: .
v_gene: TRBV2

CDR3nt: TGTGCCAGCAGCTTTCTGCAGGGAGGCTACAATGAGCAGTTCTTC
CDR3aa: CASSFLQGGYNEQFF
d_gene: .
j_gene: TRBJ2-1
abundance: .
v_gene: TRBV7-9

CDR3nt: TGTGCCAGCAGCTTAAACAGGGGTGGGCAGCCCCAGCATTTT
CDR3aa: CASSLNRGGQPQHF
d_gene: TRBD1
j_gene: TRBJ1-5
abundance: .
v_gene: TRBV7-6

CDR3nt: TGCAGCGCCCCTTTGAGGGGAGGGGTCATAGGGAACAATGAGCAGTTCTTC
CDR3aa: CSAPLRGGVIGNNEQFF
d_gene: TRBD2
j_gene: TRBJ2-1
abundance: .
v_gene: TRBV29-1

CDR3nt: TGTGCCAGCAGTTCCTATCCGGGACAGGGGTCCCACGAGCAGTACTTC
CDR3aa: CASSSYPGQGSHEQYF
d_gene: TRBD1
j_gene: TRBJ2-7
abundance: .
v_gene: TRBV6-2/TRBV6-3

CDR3nt: TGTGCCAGCAGTTCCAGGGGTCTCACTAACACCGGGGAGCTGTTTTTT
CDR3aa: CASSSRGLTNTGELFF
d_gene: .
j_gene: TRBJ2-2
abundance: .
v_gene: TRBV6-5

CDR3nt: TGTGCCAGCAGCGCAGGGACTTTTAACACCGGGGAGCTGTTTTTT
CDR3aa: CASSAGTFNTGELFF
d_gene: .
j_gene: TRBJ2-2
abundance: .
v_gene: TRBV9

CDR3nt: TGTGCCAGCAGCTCAGACCGGGGACAGGAAGGTGGCTACACCTTC
CDR3aa: CASSSDRGQEGGYTF
d_gene: TRBD1
j_gene: TRBJ1-2
abundance: .
v_gene: TRBV7-9

CDR3nt: TGTGCCAGCAGCTTAAATACCGGCGAGCAGTACTTC
CDR3aa: CASSLNTGEQYF
d_gene: .
j_gene: TRBJ2-7
abundance: .
v_gene: TRBV7-2